These 29 T cell receptor beta chains originate from one sample sequenced in a study of human T cells and chemical hapten exposure. Time point of the sample: patch test 3, about 24 weeks after DPC sensitization. Regarding treatment: therapeutic diphenylcyclopropenone sensitization with weekly scalp DPC. MiXCR was run by TCRdb on the RACE reads, yielding one entry per CDR3 protein. The sample lists 99,000 or so distinct CDR3 sequences, nearly 35% seen once, with roughly 2.6% in the top ten. This specimen consisted of whole blood, obtained in connection with sensitization to the hapten diphenylcyclopropenone (DPC). Receptor source: a middle-aged man with alopecia areata. Some clones in this sample may be carry-over from other donors' samples.

V usage is TRBV15 and J usage is TRBJ2-3, with D perhaps matching TRBD2 (6 bases). The V end was cut by 1 base, the J end by 6 bases, with 11 bases between. Germline V gene lookup returns CDR1 LNHNV and CDR2 YYDKDF (reference sequence). This CDR3 spans 14 amino acids. The CDR3 nucleotides read TGTGCCACCAGCAGAGTAGGAGGGATCGATACGCAGTATTTT. Amino acids: CATSRVGGIDTQYF.

The rearrangement links TRBV5-1 to TRBJ2-1; 11 positions agree with TRBD2. This CDR3 is built from 17 residues. V trimming: 3 bases; J trimming: 7 bases; junction bases outside the gene matches: 12. In germline, CDR1 is SGHRS, CDR2 YFSETQ. The CDR3 region is CASSSSGTSGGGNEQFF. The CDR3 region has the DNA TGCGCCAGCAGCTCGTCCGGGACTAGCGGAGGTGGGAATGAGCAGTTCTTC.

V and J are TRBV6-2 or TRBV6-3 and TRBJ2-3, with TRBD1 matching 9 bases. V lost 6 bases, J lost 5 bases, and 9 bases stayed unmatched. In germline, CDR1 is MNHEY, CDR2 SVGEGT. The CDR3 spans 15 residues. CDR3 nucleotide sequence: TGTGCCAGCAGCACTCCACAGGGGGCCGAAGATACGCAGTATTTT. It codes for CASSTPQGAEDTQYF.

This clonotype came up once. The genes are TRBV6-2 or TRBV6-3 and TRBJ2-2, with 11 positions matching TRBD2. CDR1 is MNHEY and CDR2 is SVGEGT in the germline V gene. The junction had 14 bases not matched to a gene; V was cut back by 8 bases and J by 3 bases. CDR3 length: 18 amino acids. In DNA form, the CDR3 reads TGTGCCAGCGGAGGTGGACTAGCGGGCCAAGGATACACCGGGGAGCTGTTTTTT. Protein product: CASGGGLAGQGYTGELFF.

The V call is TRBV6-5, the J call TRBJ2-7; 8 bases map to TRBD1. The CDR3 spans 14 residues. V gave up 6 bases and J gave up 4 bases; unmatched junction bases: 8. Germline-derived CDR1 and CDR2 are MNHEY and SVGAGI. CDR3 loop: CASSFRDRIYEQYF. The CDR3 nucleotides are TGTGCCAGCAGCTTTAGGGACAGGATTTACGAGCAGTACTTC.

This clonotype was seen only a few times. V and J are TRBV15 and TRBJ2-5; D may correspond to TRBD1 or TRBD2 (5 bases each). Trimming left V 3 bases short and J 7 bases short, with 24 bases between. This CDR3 comprises 17 residues. In germline, CDR1 is LNHNV, CDR2 YYDKDF (reference sequence). The CDR3 region has the DNA TGTGCCACCAGCAGGATAAGGACGGGGCCGCCTTCGGGGACCCAGTACTTC. This encodes CATSRIRTGPPSGTQYF.

V usage is TRBV10-3 and J usage is TRBJ2-3, with 7 bases fitting TRBD1. This CDR3 contains 16 residues. J gave up 0 bases and V 6 bases, and 9 bases lay outside the gene matches. In germline, CDR1 is ENHRY, CDR2 SYGVKD. CDR3 amino acids: CAIRTQTGPSTDTQYF. The CDR3 DNA is TGTGCCATCAGGACCCAGACAGGGCCTAGCACAGATACGCAGTATTTT.

The chain employs TRBV7-9 and TRBJ2-7, with 9 positions matching TRBD2. The CDR3 contains 13 residues. The germline gives CDR1 SEHNR, CDR2 FQNEAQ (reference sequence). The ends lost 5 bases at V and 6 bases at J; junction bases unmatched: 5. The CDR3 is CASSGSGSSEQYV. The CDR3 nucleotides are TGTGCCAGCAGCGGTAGCGGGAGCTCCGAGCAGTACGTC.

This clonotype was observed a few times. The chain uses TRBV3-1 and TRBJ2-7; unclear D gene. Germline loops: CDR1 LGHDT, CDR2 YNNKEL (reference sequence). The V end lost 1 base, the J end lost 2 bases, and 9 bases lay between the germline ends. The CDR3 is made up of 14 amino acids. CDR3 sequence (DNA): TGTGCCAGCAGCCAAGGTCATGGAGCCTACGAGCAGTACGTC. Translating gives CASSQGHGAYEQYV.

This clonotype was seen a few times. Here the CDR3 DNA reads TGCAGCGTTGAAGATAGCTCCTACGAGCAGTACGTC. This translates into CSVEDSSYEQYV. The gene calls are TRBV29-1 and TRBJ2-7; D is uncertain. The CDR3 totals 12 residues. With 0 bases removed from V and 0 bases from J, the gap between germline ends came to 3 bases. Germline CDR1 is SQVTM and CDR2 is ANQGSEA.

The chain recombines TRBV20-1 with TRBJ2-6, with 9 bases aligning to TRBD2. Germline V lookup: CDR1 DFQATT, CDR2 SNEGSKA (reference sequence). Trimming cost V 7 bases and J 0 bases; bases outside gene matches: 10. The CDR3 is made up of 17 amino acids. In nucleotides, the CDR3 is TGCAGTGGAGAGGGGCTAGCGGGATTCTCTGGGGCCAACGTCCTGACTTTC. Translating gives CSGEGLAGFSGANVLTF.

The genes are TRBV7-9 and TRBJ2-5; TRBD2 matches 7 bases. The CDR3 runs 15 residues. Trimming cost V 6 bases and J 5 bases; bases outside gene matches: 12. The germline V gene has CDR1 SEHNR and CDR2 FQNEAQ (reference sequence). As DNA, the CDR3 is TGTGCCAGCAGTGTAAACGCGGGAGCCAGGGAGACCCAGTACTTC. Protein product: CASSVNAGARETQYF.

The count of this clonotype is one. The chain is built from TRBV6-5 and TRBJ1-2; 8 bases align to TRBD1. V gave up 2 bases and J gave up 6 bases; unmatched junction bases: 8. Germline V CDR1 and CDR2: MNHEY, SVGAGI. The length of the CDR3 is 15 residues. This CDR3 is CASSYASGTGHGYTF. The CDR3 region has the DNA TGTGCCAGCAGTTACGCCAGTGGGACAGGCCATGGCTACACCTTC.

V and J are TRBV7-9 and TRBJ2-4; D possibly corresponds to TRBD2 (6 bases). Germline-derived CDR1 and CDR2 are SEHNR and FQNEAQ (reference sequence). CDR3 length equals 16 residues. V was cut by 3 bases and J by 6 bases, with 18 bases left in between. CDR3 nucleotides: TGTGCCAGCAGCTTCGGAAAGGAGGGAGGATCAAACATTCAGTACTTC. Translation: CASSFGKEGGSNIQYF.

The V and J genes are TRBV24-1 and TRBJ2-1, with D possibly TRBD1 on 6 matching bases. The germline V gene has CDR1 KGHDR and CDR2 SFDVKD. This CDR3 comprises 14 residues. V was clipped by 0 bases and J by 5 bases, with 7 bases between them. The CDR3 sequence is CATSDLGQHNEQFF. Here the CDR3 DNA reads TGTGCCACCAGTGATTTGGGACAGCACAATGAGCAGTTCTTC.

J is TRBJ2-1 and V is TRBV20-1, with 9 bases lining up with TRBD2. This CDR3 is 14 amino acids long. Trimming cost V 2 bases and J 9 bases; bases outside gene matches: 8. Per the germline V gene, CDR1 is DFQATT and CDR2 is SNEGSKA (reference sequence). CDR3: CSARSAGGASEQFF. In DNA, the CDR3 is TGCAGTGCTAGAAGCGCGGGAGGGGCTAGTGAGCAGTTCTTC.

The chain combines TRBV5-1 with TRBJ2-7; 8 nucleotides align to TRBD2. V shed 0 bases and J 5 bases; nucleotides not matched to a gene: 7. CDR3 size: 15 residues. In germline, CDR1 is SGHRS, CDR2 YFSETQ. The CDR3 is CASSLDGTSSDEQYF. CDR3 sequence (DNA): TGCGCCAGCAGCTTGGATGGGACTAGTTCTGACGAGCAGTACTTC.

There are a few counts of this clonotype. At one end, the junction sequence differs from germline, possibly due to a read error. The chain has TRBV7-2 and TRBJ2-6, with no clear D. The germline CDR1 and CDR2 sequences are SGHTA and FQGNSA. The CDR3 length is 15 residues. CDR3 region: CASTLSSSGANVLTF. The DNA of the CDR3 is TGTGCCAGCACCTTAAGTAGCTCTGGGGCCAACGTCCTGACTTTC.

CDR3 sequence (DNA): TGTGCCAGCAGCCAAGAAGTGGCAGCCAAAGTGAACACTGAAGCTTTCTTT. Residues: CASSQEVAAKVNTEAFF. The chain has TRBV4-2 and TRBJ1-1; D is uncertain. Germline V gene data show CDR1 as LGHNA and CDR2 as YNFKEQ. V was clipped by 0 bases and J by 0 bases, with 14 bases between them. CDR3 length equals 17 residues.

The chain has TRBV7-8 and TRBJ2-2; TRBD1 matches 11 bases. The CDR3 spans 21 residues. V lost 0 bases and J lost 4; bases outside the gene matches: 16. Germline assignment: CDR1 SGHVS and CDR2 FQNEAQ. CDR3 residues: CASSLALLGQGASGRTGELFF. CDR3 nucleotides: TGTGCCAGCAGCTTAGCTTTGCTAGGACAGGGGGCTAGTGGTCGCACCGGGGAGCTGTTTTTT.

This rearrangement joins TRBV6-2 or TRBV6-3 to TRBJ2-7, with D possibly matching TRBD2 (5 bases). From germline, CDR1 is MNHEY and CDR2 SVGEGT. Trimming took off 2 bases at V and 2 bases at J, with 13 bases between the two ends. This CDR3 contains 15 residues. CDR3 in DNA: TGTGCCAGCAGTTACCGGGGAGATCTCCCCTACGAGCAGTACGTC. As protein: CASSYRGDLPYEQYV.

The CDR3, as DNA: TGTGCCAGCAGTTACTCGAGATTGAGCGGCGAGCAGTACGTC. Its translation: CASSYSRLSGEQYV. The gene calls are TRBV6-5 and TRBJ2-7; maybe TRBD2 (5 bases). CDR1 and CDR2 from the germline V gene are MNHEY and SVGAGI. Deletions cut 0 bases from V and 6 bases from J, with 12 bases between. The CDR3 is 14 residues long.

The chain couples TRBV5-1 to TRBJ2-3; D gene uncertain. Germline lookup yields CDR1 SGHRS and CDR2 YFSETQ. The ends were cut back, 4 bases at V and 2 bases at J, with 23 bases in the middle. The CDR3 is 18 amino acids. CDR3 amino acids: CASSPTPFSSRHTDTQYF. The CDR3 nucleotides read TGCGCCAGCAGCCCAACCCCTTTCTCCAGTCGACACACAGATACGCAGTATTTT.

The chain has TRBV10-3 and TRBJ1-1; D remains unclear. CDR3 length: 16 amino acids. Trimming left V 3 bases short and J 3 bases short, with 17 bases between. Looked up from germline, CDR1 is ENHRY and CDR2 is SYGVKD. The CDR3 loop is CAISETDAGSYTEAFF. CDR3 in DNA: TGTGCCATCAGTGAAACAGACGCCGGGTCATACACTGAAGCTTTCTTT.

The chain carries TRBV29-1 and TRBJ2-2; no definite D call. Germline-derived CDR1 and CDR2 are SQVTM and ANQGSEA. There are 12 residues in the CDR3. The V gene lost 5 bases and the J gene lost 2 bases, with 6 bases spanning the gap. The CDR3 DNA reads as TGCAGCGTTACGGTTAACACCGGGGAGCTGTTTTTT. Amino acids: CSVTVNTGELFF.

The chain is built from TRBV29-1 and TRBJ1-2; D is unresolved. V lost 6 bases and J 4 bases, leaving 15 bases between the germline ends. Germline V gene lookup returns CDR1 SQVTM and CDR2 ANQGSEA. There are 13 residues in the CDR3. The chain's CDR3 is CSVPKIWGYGYTF. CDR3 nucleotide sequence: TGCAGCGTCCCTAAGATCTGGGGCTATGGCTACACCTTC.

The chain has TRBV28 and TRBJ2-7, with 8 bases that match TRBD1. CDR1 is MDHEN and CDR2 is SYDVKM in the germline V gene. The CDR3 has 13 residues. After removal of 5 bases from V and 4 bases from J, the junction contained 4 bases not matched to a gene. The CDR3, as DNA: TGTGCCAGCAGTCAAACAGGGGGGTACGAGCAGTACTTC. It is translated as CASSQTGGYEQYF.

The chain joins TRBV21-1 to TRBJ2-7; the table names TRBD1, a call not compared with the DNA. TRBV21-1 is designated a pseudogene. This CDR3 contains 16 residues. The CDR3 loop reads CASSKSGTAASYEQYV. DNA of the CDR3: TGTGCCAGCAGCAAATCTGGGACAGCCGCCTCCTACGAGCAGTACGTC.

This clonotype was seen a handful of times. The chain uses TRBV6-1 and TRBJ2-3; TRBD2 matches at 12 bases. The CDR3 is 18 residues long. Trimming at V came to 5 bases and at J to 2 bases, leaving 11 bases not matched to a gene. Germline V CDR1 and CDR2: MNHNS, SASEGT. CDR3 in amino acids: CASSSYPRTSGDTDTQYF. CDR3 sequence (DNA): TGTGCCAGCAGTTCTTACCCCCGGACTAGCGGGGACACAGATACGCAGTATTTT.